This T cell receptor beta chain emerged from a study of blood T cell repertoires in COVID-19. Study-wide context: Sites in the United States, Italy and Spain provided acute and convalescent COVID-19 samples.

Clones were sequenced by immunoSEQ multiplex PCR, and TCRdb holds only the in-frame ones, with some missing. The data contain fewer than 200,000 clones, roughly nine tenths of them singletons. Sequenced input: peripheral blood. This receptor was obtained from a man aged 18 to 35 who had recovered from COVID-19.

The CDR3 DNA is TGTGCCAGCAGCGTAGCTGCGTCTAACTATGGCTACACCTTC. It is translated as CASSVAASNYGYTF. This rearrangement joins TRBV9 to TRBJ1-2; the D is unclear. CDR1 and CDR2 from the germline V gene are SGDLS and YYNGEE. Deletions cut 0 bases from V and 0 bases from J, with 6 bases between. CDR3 length: 14 amino acids. Variable domain in full (rest from reference TRBV9 and TRBJ1-2): DSGVTQTPKHLITATGQRVTLRCSPRSGDLSVYWYQQSLDQGLQFLIQYYNGEERAKGNILERFSAQQFPDLHSELNLSSLELGDSALYFCASSVAASNYGYTFGSGTRLTVV.